These T cell receptor beta chains were read from a single sample in a study of cytomegalovirus exposure and HLA in healthy donors. Repertoires were generated with immunoSEQ multiplex PCR, while TCRdb's copy carries only in-frame clones and drops some. The sample shows roughly 220,000 clones, 80% to 95% of them seen only once. The source material was PBMCs. All receptors come from a woman aged 18-29 years in good health and CMV-seronegative. Both conserved end residues are part of each CDR3. D genes are given only for firm matches. Not all rows give a size; the values are once, few, many and, for expanded clones, a class.

J: TRBJ1-1
V: TRBV10-3
D: NA
size: NA
CDR3: CAINGLNTEAFF
DNA: TGTGCCATCAATGGGCTGAACACTGAAGCTTTCTTT

J: TRBJ2-7
V: TRBV25-1
D: TRBD2
size: NA
CDR3: CASRAGLAGGPYEQYF
DNA: TGTGCCAGCAGAGCGGGACTAGCGGGAGGGCCCTACGAGCAGTACTTC

J: TRBJ2-7
V: TRBV5-1
D: TRBD2
size: NA
CDR3: CASSLGTTSGSDEQYF
DNA: TGCGCCAGCAGCTTGGGTACTACTAGCGGGAGTGACGAGCAGTACTTC

J: TRBJ2-7
V: TRBV6-1
D: NA
size: NA
CDR3: CASIPGGSYEQYF
DNA: TGTGCCAGCATTCCAGGGGGGTCCTACGAGCAGTACTTC

J: TRBJ2-3
V: TRBV5-1
D: TRBD2
size: NA
CDR3: CASSFAGAADTQYF
DNA: TGCGCCAGCAGCTTCGCGGGAGCAGCAGATACGCAGTATTTT

J: TRBJ2-3
V: TRBV5-1
D: TRBD2
size: NA
CDR3: CASSLLSGGEVTDTQYF
DNA: TGCGCCAGCAGCTTGCTGAGCGGGGGGGAGGTCACAGATACGCAGTATTTT

J: TRBJ1-1
V: TRBV6-6
D: TRBD1
size: NA
CDR3: CASSRTGAQGTEAFF
DNA: TGTGCCAGCAGTCGAACAGGGGCTCAGGGCACTGAAGCTTTCTTT

J: TRBJ1-1
V: TRBV5-1
D: TRBD1
size: NA
CDR3: CASSLAIQGARYTEAFF
DNA: TGCGCCAGCAGCTTGGCGATACAGGGGGCCCGATACACTGAAGCTTTCTTT

J: TRBJ1-5
V: TRBV5-5
D: NA
size: NA
CDR3: CASSLTRWWPYSNQPQHF
DNA: TGTGCCAGCAGCTTGACGCGGTGGTGGCCCTATAGCAATCAGCCCCAGCATTTT

J: TRBJ2-7
V: TRBV2
D: NA
size: NA
CDR3: CASRYRAPAYEQYF
DNA: TGTGCCAGCAGGTACAGGGCCCCAGCCTACGAGCAGTACTTC

J: TRBJ1-2
V: TRBV29-1
D: TRBD1
size: NA
CDR3: CSVPGQYPYGYTF
DNA: TGCAGCGTTCCGGGACAGTACCCCTATGGCTACACCTTC

J: TRBJ1-4
V: TRBV7-9
D: TRBD1
size: NA
CDR3: CASSSPGQGREKLFF
DNA: TGTGCCAGCAGCTCCCCGGGACAGGGCCGGGAAAAACTGTTTTTT

J: TRBJ1-1
V: TRBV19
D: NA
size: NA
CDR3: CASSVGRSTEAFF
DNA: TGTGCCAGTAGTGTTGGCAGATCTACTGAAGCTTTCTTT

J: TRBJ1-2
V: TRBV2
D: TRBD1
size: once
CDR3: CASRIAGTGDVHGYTF
DNA: TGTGCCAGCAGGATTGCTGGGACAGGGGATGTTCATGGCTACACCTTC

J: TRBJ2-7
V: TRBV27
D: NA
size: once
CDR3: CASSLYGGAEQYF
DNA: TGTGCCAGCAGTTTATATGGAGGAGCCGAGCAGTACTTC

J: TRBJ1-1
V: TRBV29-1
D: NA
size: once
CDR3: CSADRIWGTEAFF
DNA: TGCAGCGCGGACAGAATTTGGGGCACTGAAGCTTTCTTT

J: TRBJ2-7
V: TRBV5-1
D: NA
size: few
CDR3: CASSPVMGHSGEQYF
DNA: TGCGCCAGCAGCCCGGTGATGGGGCACAGTGGCGAGCAGTACTTC

J: TRBJ1-2
V: TRBV10-3
D: TRBD1
size: NA
CDR3: CAISGQGAKYGYTF
DNA: TGTGCCATCAGTGGACAGGGGGCTAAATATGGCTACACCTTC

J: TRBJ1-1
V: TRBV6-5
D: NA
size: NA
CDR3: CASSYDPGQMNTEAFF
DNA: TGTGCCAGCAGTTACGACCCTGGACAGATGAACACTGAAGCTTTCTTT

J: TRBJ2-3
V: TRBV10-3
D: TRBD2
size: NA
CDR3: CAITESGSPGGTQYF
DNA: TGTGCCATCACCGAGTCGGGGTCACCGGGGGGTACGCAGTATTTT

J: TRBJ2-1
V: TRBV7-9
D: NA
size: NA
CDR3: CASSLSALGLWDNEQFF
DNA: TGTGCCAGCAGCTTATCGGCTCTGGGACTGTGGGACAATGAGCAGTTCTTC

J: TRBJ1-2
V: TRBV27
D: NA
size: NA
CDR3: CASSFQGSRGYTF
DNA: TGTGCCAGCAGTTTCCAGGGAAGTAGGGGCTACACCTTC

J: TRBJ1-1
V: TRBV2
D: NA
size: NA
CDR3: CASSPLPKNTEAFF
DNA: TGTGCCAGCAGTCCCCTACCTAAGAACACTGAAGCTTTCTTT

J: TRBJ2-2
V: TRBV7-4
D: TRBD2
size: NA
CDR3: CASSSVMSLAGGSNTGELFF
DNA: TGTGCCAGCAGCTCCGTTATGTCCCTAGCGGGAGGGTCGAACACCGGGGAGCTGTTTTTT

J: TRBJ1-1
V: TRBV11-2
D: NA
size: NA
CDR3: CASSLDRRTDQGFF
DNA: TGTGCCAGCAGCTTAGATAGAAGAACAGACCAGGGTTTCTTT

J: TRBJ2-7
V: TRBV27
D: NA
size: NA
CDR3: CASSFHRTKSYEQYF
DNA: TGTGCCAGCAGTTTCCACAGGACGAAATCCTACGAGCAGTACTTC

J: TRBJ2-1
V: TRBV11-1
D: NA
size: once
CDR3: CASSSGVAPQFF
DNA: TGTGCCAGCAGCTCGGGGGTGGCCCCCCAGTTCTTC

J: TRBJ1-2
V: TRBV28
D: NA
size: NA
CDR3: CASSLGGPHYGYTF
DNA: TGTGCCAGCAGTTTAGGCGGCCCCCACTATGGCTACACCTTC

J: TRBJ1-1
V: TRBV30
D: NA
size: NA
CDR3: CAWRALRTRDTEAFF
DNA: TGTGCCTGGAGGGCCCTGAGAACTAGAGACACTGAAGCTTTCTTT

J: TRBJ1-1
V: TRBV5-8
D: NA
size: NA
CDR3: CASSLGQFMNTEAFF
DNA: TGTGCCAGCAGCTTGGGGCAGTTCATGAACACTGAAGCTTTCTTT

J: TRBJ2-7
V: TRBV2
D: NA
size: NA
CDR3: CASSEGQLTSYEQYF
DNA: TGTGCCAGCAGTGAGGGACAACTCACGTCCTACGAGCAGTACTTC

J: TRBJ1-1
V: TRBV30
D: NA
size: NA
CDR3: CAWRGLFPRDTEAFF
DNA: TGTGCCTGGAGGGGATTATTCCCGCGGGACACTGAAGCTTTCTTT

J: TRBJ2-1
V: TRBV11-3
D: NA
size: NA
CDR3: CASSPSGGTAYNEQFF
DNA: TGTGCCAGCAGCCCTTCAGGGGGGACAGCATACAATGAGCAGTTCTTC

J: TRBJ2-3
V: TRBV5-1
D: TRBD2
size: NA
CDR3: CALRQRERTDTQYF
DNA: TGCGCCCTCCGGCAGCGGGAGAGAACAGATACGCAGTATTTT

J: TRBJ1-2
V: TRBV11-2
D: NA
size: NA
CDR3: CASTTRTAYGYTF
DNA: TGTGCCAGCACCACCCGGACAGCTTATGGCTACACCTTC

J: TRBJ1-2
V: TRBV11-2
D: TRBD1
size: NA
CDR3: CASSLERGQGYTF
DNA: TGTGCCAGCAGCTTAGAGAGGGGGCAGGGCTACACCTTC

J: TRBJ2-5
V: TRBV6-5
D: NA
size: NA
CDR3: CASRGTSQETQYF
DNA: TGTGCCAGCAGAGGGACTTCCCAAGAGACCCAGTACTTC

J: TRBJ2-7
V: TRBV5-1
D: TRBD1
size: NA
CDR3: CASSLVPPGQVSYEQYF
DNA: TGCGCCAGCAGCTTGGTCCCTCCGGGACAGGTATCCTACGAGCAGTACTTC

J: TRBJ1-5
V: TRBV23-1
D: TRBD1
size: once
CDR3: CASSHFPGTGGSNQPQHF
DNA: TGCGCCAGCAGTCATTTTCCTGGGACAGGGGGCAGCAATCAGCCCCAGCATTTT

J: TRBJ1-1
V: TRBV29-1
D: NA
size: NA
CDR3: CSVEGNTEAFF
DNA: TGCAGCGTAGAGGGAAACACTGAAGCTTTCTTT

J: TRBJ1-4
V: TRBV19
D: NA
size: once
CDR3: CASSLGGRSEKLFF
DNA: TGTGCCAGTAGCCTTGGAGGACGAAGTGAAAAACTGTTTTTT

J: TRBJ1-1
V: TRBV18
D: NA
size: once
CDR3: CASSPPQGRNTEAFF
DNA: TGTGCCAGCTCACCCCCACAGGGTCGGAACACTGAAGCTTTCTTT

J: TRBJ1-2
V: TRBV7-9
D: TRBD1
size: NA
CDR3: CASSTGTGRYGYTF
DNA: TGTGCCAGCAGCACCGGGACAGGCCGCTATGGCTACACCTTC

J: TRBJ1-5
V: TRBV28
D: NA
size: NA
CDR3: CASSFLGGLWQPQHF
DNA: TGTGCCAGCAGTTTTCTCGGGGGGCTATGGCAGCCCCAGCATTTT

J: TRBJ2-1
V: TRBV5-1
D: TRBD2
size: NA
CDR3: CASSPPGAREGSYNEQFF
DNA: TGCGCCAGCAGCCCACCCGGGGCTAGGGAGGGCTCCTACAATGAGCAGTTCTTC

J: TRBJ2-1
V: TRBV6-1
D: NA
size: NA
CDR3: CATPRVWKFF
DNA: TGTGCCACCCCACGGGTCTGGAAGTTCTTC

J: TRBJ1-2
V: TRBV25-1
D: NA
size: NA
CDR3: CASSENFGTGSNYGYTF
DNA: TGTGCCAGCAGTGAAAATTTCGGAACAGGCTCTAACTATGGCTACACCTTC

J: TRBJ2-5
V: TRBV7-8
D: NA
size: NA
CDR3: CASSYKPGSETQYF
DNA: TGTGCCAGCAGCTACAAACCGGGTTCGGAGACCCAGTACTTC

J: TRBJ1-5
V: TRBV2
D: NA
size: NA
CDR3: CASSEVGGMGQPQHF
DNA: TGTGCCAGCAGTGAAGTCGGAGGGATGGGTCAGCCCCAGCATTTT

J: TRBJ1-5
V: TRBV19
D: TRBD1
size: NA
CDR3: CASSIDPPTGFDQPQHF
DNA: TGTGCCAGTAGTATAGATCCACCGACAGGGTTCGATCAGCCCCAGCATTTT

J: TRBJ2-1
V: TRBV9
D: NA
size: NA
CDR3: CASSVGLEGYNEQFF
DNA: TGTGCCAGCAGCGTAGGACTAGAGGGGTACAATGAGCAGTTCTTC

J: TRBJ2-3
V: TRBV10-3
D: NA
size: NA
CDR3: CAISLQGPQYF
DNA: TGTGCCATCAGCTTACAGGGCCCGCAGTATTTT

J: TRBJ2-7
V: TRBV4-1
D: TRBD2
size: NA
CDR3: CASSQDQASGRFHEQYF
DNA: TGCGCCAGCAGCCAAGATCAGGCTAGCGGGAGGTTCCACGAGCAGTACTTC

J: TRBJ2-7
V: TRBV29-1
D: TRBD2
size: NA
CDR3: CSVAVSGSDEQYF
DNA: TGCAGCGTTGCGGTTAGCGGGAGCGACGAGCAGTACTTC

J: TRBJ2-5
V: TRBV7-9
D: NA
size: NA
CDR3: CASSLGASEYQETQYF
DNA: TGTGCCAGCAGCTTAGGCGCTAGCGAGTACCAAGAGACCCAGTACTTC

J: TRBJ1-5
V: TRBV7-6
D: TRBD1
size: NA
CDR3: CASSPRVAGQGVSGNQPQHF
DNA: TGTGCCAGCAGCCCTAGAGTAGCGGGACAGGGGGTGAGCGGCAATCAGCCCCAGCATTTT

J: TRBJ1-2
V: TRBV6-1
D: TRBD1
size: NA
CDR3: CASSAPPDRGDGYTF
DNA: TGTGCCAGCAGTGCGCCCCCGGACAGGGGCGATGGCTACACCTTC

J: TRBJ2-2
V: TRBV20-1
D: NA
size: NA
CDR3: CSAQNMRELFF
DNA: TGCAGTGCCCAGAATATGAGGGAGCTGTTTTTT

J: TRBJ1-1
V: TRBV29-1
D: NA
size: NA
CDR3: CSVELPGAEAFF
DNA: TGCAGCGTTGAATTGCCAGGGGCTGAAGCTTTCTTT

J: TRBJ2-1
V: TRBV19
D: NA
size: NA
CDR3: CASSTSRINEQFF
DNA: TGTGCTAGTAGTACTAGCAGGATTAATGAGCAGTTCTTC